This TCR beta chain was found in a study of PD-L1 blockade in urothelial cancer. In the study overall: Blood samples had a median of 141,255 T cells, tens of thousands of unique TCRs, and clonality 0.080.

Stated time point: pretreatment peripheral blood. All patients handed over anywhere from 1 to 8 samples, pretreatment and on-treatment. CDR1 and CDR2 (germline): SGDLS, YYNGEE. This CDR3 comprises 15 residues. V trimming: 3 bases; J trimming: 5 bases; junction bases outside the gene matches: 10. Clones were read by immunoSEQ multiplex PCR, and TCRdb kept only the in-frame ones, dropping some. The table includes some 66,000 clones, roughly 86% detected once. Source: PBMCs, taken around atezolizumab (anti-PD-L1) treatment. The chain joins TRBV9 to TRBJ1-2, with TRBD1 matching 7 bases. This clonotype originated in a man aged 60 to 75 with urothelial cancer. The CDR3 DNA reads as TGTGCCAGCAGCGACAGAACCGGGACAGAGTATGGCTACACCTTC. The encoded protein is CASSDRTGTEYGYTF.